The rows below give T cell receptor beta chains drawn from one sample of a study of blood T cell repertoires in COVID-19. The table came from immunoSEQ multiplex PCR; TCRdb's copy has only in-frame clones and leaves some out. The sample consists of 240,000 or so clones, about four fifths of them appearing once. Sequencing was performed on peripheral blood. All receptors come from a man aged 25-40 years who had recovered from COVID-19. Both conserved end residues are trimmed from each CDR3. Not all rows give a size; the values are once, few, many and, for expanded clones, a class.

>once|TRBV18|TRBJ2-2
ATTRGRDTGELF
>NA|TRBV27|TRBJ1-1
ASSFWAGRMNTEAF
>NA|TRBV28|TRBJ1-2
ASSFSRGGDGYT
>NA|TRBV15|TRBJ1-2
ATSRERSTDKGKLGYGYT
>few|TRBV3-1/TRBV3-2|TRBJ1-3
ASSPATGPGNTIY
>NA|TRBV5-1|TRBJ2-3
ASSLPSGDLGTDTQY
>many|TRBV9|TRBJ2-7
ASSARWGGDEQY
>NA|TRBV5-1|TRBJ1-3
ASSLAATGDSGNTIY
>NA|TRBV5-8|TRBJ1-5
ASSLGGASNQPQH
>NA|TRBV3-1/TRBV3-2|TRBJ2-1
ASSQLAGANEQF
>many|TRBV5-4|TRBJ2-5
ASSRGQGQETQY
>NA|TRBV18|TRBJ2-3
ASSPRVADTQY
>NA|TRBV27|TRBJ1-2
ASSLSEGLYGYT
>NA|TRBV6-5|TRBJ2-7
ASSIRGPLSYEQY
>once|TRBV4-1|TRBJ2-7
ASSQISQGAFPKS
>NA|TRBV7-6|TRBJ2-6
ASSPRTANSGANVLT
>NA|TRBV28|TRBJ2-5
ASSSGQQETQY